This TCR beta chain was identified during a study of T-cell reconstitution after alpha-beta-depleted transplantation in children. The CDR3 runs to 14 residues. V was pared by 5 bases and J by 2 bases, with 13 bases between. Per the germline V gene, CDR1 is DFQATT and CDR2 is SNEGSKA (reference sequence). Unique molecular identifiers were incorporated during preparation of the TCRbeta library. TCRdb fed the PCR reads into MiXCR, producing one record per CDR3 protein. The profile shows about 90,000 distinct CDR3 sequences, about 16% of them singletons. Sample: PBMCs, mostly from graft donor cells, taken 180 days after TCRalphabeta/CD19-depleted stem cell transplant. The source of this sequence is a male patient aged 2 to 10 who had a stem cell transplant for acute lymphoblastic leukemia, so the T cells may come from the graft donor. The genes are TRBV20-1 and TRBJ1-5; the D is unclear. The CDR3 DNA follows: TGCAGTGCTGAAACCCCCGGTGGCAATCAGCCCCAGCATTTT. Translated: CSAETPGGNQPQHF.